Below, 24 T cell receptor beta chains from the same sample are listed, as sequenced in a study of pediatric ulcerative colitis. During colonoscopy, one to two rectal pinch biopsies were collected. The protocol was immunoSEQ multiplex PCR, while the TCRdb copy is restricted to in-frame clones and leaves out a portion. The sample consists of tens of thousands of clones, about 65% of them appearing once. The sequenced sample consisted of gut tissue. Every receptor here comes from a boy younger than 18 with severe ulcerative colitis.

In regard to this clone: The identical CDR3 is also encoded by other nucleotide sequences in the sample. DNA of the CDR3: TGCGCCAGCAGCGGACAGGGCTACGAGCAGTACTTC. The encoded protein is CASSGQGYEQYF. The genes are TRBV5-1 and TRBJ2-7, with 8 bases aligning to TRBD1. Germline CDR1 and CDR2: SGHRS and YFSETQ. The CDR3 contains 12 residues. Germline trimming cut 4 bases from V and 3 bases from J; bases unmatched to any gene: 0.

CDR3: CASSLIPGLAEYNEQFF. The CDR3 DNA reads as TGTGCCAGCAGCCTCATACCGGGACTAGCGGAATACAATGAGCAGTTCTTC. This chain joins TRBV5-4 and TRBJ2-1; 11 bases align to TRBD2. This CDR3 is built from 17 residues. V trimming: 4 bases; J trimming: 4 bases; junction bases outside the gene matches: 10. Looked up from germline, CDR1 is SGHNT and CDR2 is YYREEE (reference sequence). Full variable domain (outside the CDR3, taken from reference TRBV5-4 and TRBJ2-1): ETGVTQSPTHLIKTRGQQVTLRCSSQSGHNTVSWYQQALGQGPQFIFQYYREEENGRGNFPPRFSGLQFPNYSSELNVNALELDDSALYLCASSLIPGLAEYNEQFFGPGTRLTVL.

This clone was seen a few times. V and J are TRBV5-1 and TRBJ1-2; D ambiguous. The CDR3 contains 13 residues. Trimming stripped 2 bases from V and 2 bases from J, with 7 bases between. Germline V gene sequence: CDR1 SGHRS, CDR2 YFSETQ. The CDR3 protein is CASSLDANYGYTF. The CDR3 DNA reads as TGCGCCAGCAGCTTAGACGCAAACTATGGCTACACCTTC.

The chain employs TRBV5-6 and TRBJ1-1; D unresolved. The germline V gene has CDR1 SGHDT and CDR2 YYEEEE. The CDR3 runs to 14 residues. Deletions cut 1 base from V and 5 bases from J, with 12 bases between. Written as DNA, the CDR3 is TGTGCCAGCAGCTTGCGTCGGGGAGGGACTGAAGCTTTCTTT. Translating it yields CASSLRRGGTEAFF.

The chain is built from TRBV10-3 and TRBJ2-7, with D possibly being TRBD2 (5 bases). The germline V gene encodes CDR1 ENHRY and CDR2 SYGVKD. Trimming removed 6 bases at V and 3 bases at J, with 6 bases between. CDR3 length: 11 amino acids. The CDR3 DNA reads TGTGCCATCAGCCGGGGCTACGAGCAGTACTTC. Its translation is CAISRGYEQYF.

The rearrangement uses TRBV20-1 and TRBJ2-1, with no clear D. Germline lookup yields CDR1 DFQATT and CDR2 SNEGSKA (reference sequence). The CDR3 is 10 amino acids. V lost 6 bases and J 3 bases, leaving 3 bases between the germline ends. The CDR3, as DNA: TGCAGTGCACGCTACAATGAGCAGTTCTTC. Amino acids: CSARYNEQFF.

The chain employs TRBV13 and TRBJ2-7; 10 bases match TRBD1. With V trimmed by 1 base and J by 2 bases, 2 bases remained unmatched. Germline loops: CDR1 PRHDT, CDR2 FYEKMQ (reference sequence). This CDR3 has 15 residues. This CDR3 is CASSLDGTGAYEQYF. The CDR3 nucleotides are TGTGCCAGCAGCTTAGACGGGACAGGGGCCTACGAGCAGTACTTC.

V gene TRBV11-2 combines with J gene TRBJ2-7, with D possibly being TRBD1 (5 bases). Germline assignment: CDR1 SGHAT and CDR2 FQNNGV. V was cut by 5 bases and J by 3 bases, with 20 bases left in between. The CDR3 covers 16 residues. In nucleotides, the CDR3 is TGTGCCAGCAGCGAAAGACCTAAATCAGGGAACTACGAGCAGTACTTC. Its protein is CASSERPKSGNYEQYF.

The chain recombines TRBV29-1 with TRBJ1-2; possibly TRBD1 for D (5 bases). Looked up from germline, CDR1 is SQVTM and CDR2 is ANQGSEA. There are 15 residues in the CDR3. V shed 3 bases and J shed 2 bases, with 16 bases lying between them. The CDR3 coding sequence is TGCAGCGTTGATGGGGCTGTGACAGAAAACTATGGCTACACCTTC. It specifies CSVDGAVTENYGYTF.

This chain uses TRBV5-6 with TRBJ2-2; no clear D gene. Germline V lookup: CDR1 SGHDT, CDR2 YYEEEE. Trimming left V 6 bases short and J 3 bases short, with 9 bases between. This CDR3 is 13 amino acids long. The CDR3 nucleotides are TGTGCCAGCACCTGGGCCGACACCGGGGAGCTGTTTTTT. It encodes CASTWADTGELFF.

The chain couples TRBV29-1 to TRBJ1-2, with 12 bases identical to TRBD1. Germline trimming cut 6 bases from V and 7 bases from J; bases unmatched to any gene: 3. Germline values: CDR1 SQVTM, CDR2 ANQGSEA. The CDR3 contains 12 residues. CDR3 DNA sequence: TGCAGCGTCGGGACAGGGGGCACTGGCTACACCTTC. This codes for CSVGTGGTGYTF. The variable domain in full, completed from reference TRBV29-1 and TRBJ1-2, reads SAVISQKPSRDICQRGTSLTIQCQVDSQVTMMFWYRQQPGQSLTLIATANQGSEATYESGFVIDKFPISRPNLTFSTLTVSNMSPEDSSIYLCSVGTGGTGYTFGSGTRLTVV.

The chain uses TRBV4-1 and TRBJ2-7; possible D gene TRBD1, 6 bases. The V gene lost 4 bases and the J gene lost 7 bases, with 17 bases spanning the gap. From germline, CDR1 is MGHRA and CDR2 YSYEKL. The CDR3 is made up of 14 amino acids. The DNA for the CDR3 is TGCGCCAGCAGCCCTTCCACAGGGTTAGGAGAGCAGTACTTC. It specifies CASSPSTGLGEQYF.

The rearrangement links TRBV19 to TRBJ1-6; D unresolved. Trimming pared 3 bases from V and 7 bases from J, leaving 13 bases between. The length of the CDR3 is 15 residues. CDR1 LNHDA and CDR2 SQIVND come from the germline V gene (reference sequence). CDR3 sequence reads: CASSIRLSTNSPLHF. In nucleotides, the CDR3 is TGTGCCAGTAGTATTAGACTCTCCACCAATTCACCCCTCCACTTT.

CDR3 residues: CASSQGGDSLIEQYF. In DNA form, the CDR3 reads TGCGCCAGCAGCCAAGGAGGGGACTCTCTCATCGAGCAGTACTTC. This chain joins TRBV4-1 and TRBJ2-7; possible D gene TRBD2, 6 bases. Germline CDR1 and CDR2: MGHRA and YSYEKL. V gave up 1 base and J gave up 6 bases, with 16 bases separating them. This CDR3 comprises 15 residues.

The chain has TRBV10-1 and TRBJ1-6; TRBD1 aligns across 8 bases. This CDR3 region has 16 residues. CDR1 is WNHNN, CDR2 SYGVQD, per germline (reference sequence). The V and J ends lost 3 bases and 10 bases, in that order; junction bases with no gene match: 11. DNA of the CDR3: TGCGCCAGCAGTGATGACCCCGGACAGGGAGAGTCACCCCTCCACTTT. Translated: CASSDDPGQGESPLHF.

The genes are TRBV5-1 and TRBJ2-7; D is unclear. V gave up 2 bases and J gave up 4 bases, with 13 bases separating them. Germline V gene lookup returns CDR1 SGHRS and CDR2 YFSETQ. The CDR3 consists of 14 residues. CDR3 coding DNA: TGCGCCAGCAGCTTTTTTAAAGGGTTATACGAGCAGTACTTC. It is translated as CASSFFKGLYEQYF.

The chain combines TRBV4-1 with TRBJ2-5; 9 bases agree with TRBD2. From germline, CDR1 is MGHRA and CDR2 YSYEKL. The CDR3 is 15 residues long. V was clipped by 4 bases and J by 7 bases; unmatched bases: 10. The CDR3 sequence is CASSPAGGIVGTQYF. CDR3 sequence (DNA): TGCGCCAGCAGCCCCGCGGGGGGGATTGTAGGGACCCAGTACTTC.

CDR3 sequence (DNA): TGTGCCAGCAGTGAAGCAGGCGGGGGGGCAGATACGCAGTATTTT. It specifies CASSEAGGGADTQYF. This chain links TRBV6-1 with TRBJ2-3, with 9 positions matching TRBD2. The V gene end was trimmed by 0 bases and the J gene end by 4 bases; junction bases not matched to a gene: 2. The CDR3 has 15 amino acids. Germline loops: CDR1 MNHNS, CDR2 SASEGT.

The V gene is TRBV5-4, the J gene TRBJ1-1, with no clear D. The CDR3 is made up of 13 amino acids. The germline V gene encodes CDR1 SGHNT and CDR2 YYREEE (reference sequence). Trimming took off 0 bases at V and 2 bases at J, with 5 bases between the two ends. In DNA, the CDR3 is TGTGCCAGCAGCTTGGACTCTAACACTGAAGCTTTCTTT. Protein product: CASSLDSNTEAFF.

The chain uses TRBV6-5 and TRBJ2-3, with D hard to call. Trimming removed 0 bases at V and 0 bases at J, with 10 bases between. Germline lookup yields CDR1 MNHEY and CDR2 SVGAGI. The CDR3 runs to 16 residues. The chain's CDR3 is CASSYSIQSSTDTQYF. In DNA, the CDR3 is TGTGCCAGCAGTTACTCGATTCAAAGTAGCACAGATACGCAGTATTTT.

The chain carries TRBV2 and TRBJ2-7, with 12 bases identical to TRBD1. J gave up 7 bases and V 6 bases, and 10 bases lay outside the gene matches. CDR1 is SNHLY, CDR2 FYNNEI, per germline. There are 15 residues in the CDR3. DNA of the CDR3: TGTGCCAGCAGACGTTCGGGACAGGGGGCAAGGGAGCAGTACTTC. Translating it yields CASRRSGQGAREQYF.

The rearrangement links TRBV12-5 to TRBJ1-2; D gene ambiguous. Germline V gene lookup returns CDR1 LGHNT and CDR2 FRNRAP. The CDR3 consists of 11 residues. V lost 6 bases and J lost 8, with 10 bases in between. The CDR3 sequence: CASGFKWGYTF. The CDR3 coding sequence is TGTGCTAGTGGCTTCAAATGGGGCTACACCTTC.

The V and J genes are TRBV27 and TRBJ1-5; possibly TRBD1 for D (6 bases). This CDR3 region has 14 residues. The germline V and J ends were trimmed by 5 bases and 6 bases, with 14 bases remaining between them. Germline values: CDR1 MNHEY, CDR2 SMNVEV (reference sequence). The CDR3 DNA reads as TGTGCCAGCAGTCGAAGGGGGGCGGGTCAGCCCCAGCATTTT. This codes for CASSRRGAGQPQHF.

The CDR3 protein is CAWSPLAGGLNEQFF. The CDR3, as DNA: TGTGCCTGGAGCCCACTAGCGGGGGGGCTCAATGAGCAGTTCTTC. This chain joins TRBV30 and TRBJ2-1; 13 bases match TRBD2. This CDR3 comprises 15 residues. V lost 3 bases, J lost 6 bases, and 5 bases stayed unmatched. Germline assignment: CDR1 GTSNPN and CDR2 SVGIG (reference sequence).